This T cell receptor beta chain was recorded in a study of OX40 agonist ivuxolimab in advanced cancers. Data came from immunoSEQ multiplex PCR; TCRdb stores just in-frame clones and leaves some out. The profile shows over 65,000 clones, about 90% of them singletons. Germline V lookup: CDR1 SGHTA, CDR2 FQGNSA. The CDR3 contains 15 residues. V was clipped by 5 bases and J by 4 bases; unmatched bases: 9. Overall study findings and caveats: In the 0.1-3.0 mg/kg groups, partial responders showed among the lowest expansion.

Of note for this clone: Its antigen is as yet unknown.

The V and J genes are TRBV7-2 and TRBJ2-7; TRBD1 agrees at 9 bases. The starting material was CD4+ or CD8+ T cells sorted from blood, obtained in a trial of the OX40 agonist ivuxolimab. This clonotype was obtained from an adult with an advanced solid tumor such as melanoma, head and neck, liver or kidney cancer. CDR3 region: CASSPTGTGIYEQYF. CDR3 in DNA: TGTGCCAGCAGCCCCACCGGGACAGGGATATACGAGCAGTACTTC. Filled out from reference TRBV7-2 and TRBJ2-7, the complete variable domain reads GAGVSQSPSNKVTEKGKDVELRCDPISGHTALYWYRQSLGQGLEFLIYFQGNSAPDKSGLPSDRFSAERTGGSVSTLTIQRTQQEDSAVYLCASSPTGTGIYEQYFGPGTRLTVT.